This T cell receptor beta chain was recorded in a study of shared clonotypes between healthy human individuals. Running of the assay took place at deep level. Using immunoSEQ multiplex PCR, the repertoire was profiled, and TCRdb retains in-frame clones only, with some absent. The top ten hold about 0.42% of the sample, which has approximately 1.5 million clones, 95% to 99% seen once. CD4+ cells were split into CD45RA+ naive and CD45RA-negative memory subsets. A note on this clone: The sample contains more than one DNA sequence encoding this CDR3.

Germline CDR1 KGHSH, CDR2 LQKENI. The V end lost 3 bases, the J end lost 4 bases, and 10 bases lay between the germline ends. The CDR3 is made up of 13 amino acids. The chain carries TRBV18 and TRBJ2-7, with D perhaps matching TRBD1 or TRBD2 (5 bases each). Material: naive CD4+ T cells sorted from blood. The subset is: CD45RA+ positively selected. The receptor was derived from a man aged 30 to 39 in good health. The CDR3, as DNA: TGTGCCAGCTCACCCTTGGGGGTTTACGAGCAGTACTTC. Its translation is CASSPLGVYEQYF. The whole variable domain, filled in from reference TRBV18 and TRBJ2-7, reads NAGVMQNPRHLVRRRGQEARLRCSPMKGHSHVYWYRQLPEEGLKFMVYLQKENIIDESGMPKERFSAEFPKEGPSILRIQQVVRGDSAAYFCASSPLGVYEQYFGPGTRLTVT.